This TCR beta chain was captured by sequencing in a study of T cells in Graves' hyperthyroidism and ophthalmopathy. The overall study: Peripheral blood was drawn at first diagnosis, prior to all treatment. Broader study findings: A model of 13 V-J pairs discriminated ophthalmopathy from stable hyperthyroidism.

Active moderate-to-severe ophthalmopathy, Clinical Activity Score at least 3, NOSPECS at least 4, under 3 months' duration. Thyroid ultrasound, orbital computed tomography, clinical symptoms, and serum thyroxine and TRAb underpinned diagnoses. The J segment lost 6 bases and the V segment lost 7 bases, leaving 5 bases of the junction unmatched. The germline V gene encodes CDR1 WSHSY and CDR2 SAAADI. CDR3 length: 12 residues. This clonotype turned up a few times. Its cognate antigen is unknown. RNA transcripts served as the template for amplifying TCR beta CDR3 regions. In the first-round RT-PCR of the TCR CDR3, the HTBI primer set was used. MiXCR, applied by TCRdb to the multiplex PCR reads, yields one record per CDR3 protein. The table has about 600,000 distinct CDR3 sequences, around 15% seen once; the top ten hold under 15%.

This TCR derives from a woman in her fifties or sixties with Graves' ophthalmopathy. This chain uses TRBV10-2 with TRBJ1-1; 7 nucleotides agree with TRBD1. The sequencing input was blood. The DNA of the CDR3 is TGCGCCAGCATAGGGGGCAGGCCTGAAGCTTTCTTT. This encodes CASIGGRPEAFF.